These T cell receptor beta chains were read from a single sample in a study of T cell repertoires in cytomegalovirus infection. Their antigen targets remain unknown. TCRdb reprocessed the reads with MiXCR, giving one entry per CDR3 protein. The sample holds a few hundred thousand distinct CDR3 sequences, 30% to 40% seen once. The input for sequencing was cultured PBMCs, taken from culture after CMV antigen stimulation. These receptors were collected from a human donor in good health (CMV status not recorded). Some clones in this sample may be carry-over from other donors' samples. The CDR3 runs from the conserved cysteine through the conserved F or W. The D gene is left open where the match is weak. Size tells how often a clone was seen (once, few, many) or the class of an expanded clone, and some rows leave it out.

size	V	J	D	DNA	CDR3
NA	TRBV4-2	TRBJ2-3	TRBD2	TGTGCCAGCAGCGCTAGACTAGCGGGAGGGAGTACAGATACGCAGTATTTT	CASSARLAGGSTDTQYF
many	TRBV7-8	TRBJ2-3	TRBD2	TGTGCCAGCAGCTTAGCGCTGGTCAGCGGGAGGACAGATACGCAGTATTTT	CASSLALVSGRTDTQYF
few	TRBV11-2	TRBJ2-7	TRBD2	TGTGCCAGCAGCTTGTCCATCTCCGGTTCCGGGACTAGCGGACACTACGAGCAGTACTTC	CASSLSISGSGTSGHYEQYF
few	TRBV7-6	TRBJ2-7	TRBD2	TGTGCCAGCAGTCCCCTTCGAACTAGCGGGGACGAGCAGTACTTC	CASSPLRTSGDEQYF
few	TRBV24-1	TRBJ2-1	TRBD1	TGTGCCACCAGTCGAGACAGGGCCCACAATGAGCAGTTCTTC	CATSRDRAHNEQFF
NA	TRBV30	TRBJ2-7	NA	TGTGCCTGGAGAATGAAAGGGTCGTTCTCCTACGAGCAGTACTTC	CAWRMKGSFSYEQYF
many	TRBV7-8	TRBJ2-1	NA	TGTGCCAGCAGCCTTGTTAGCGAACGTGAGCAGTTCTTC	CASSLVSEREQFF
NA	TRBV28	TRBJ1-1	NA	TGTGCCAGCAGTCGGGACACTGAAGCTTTCTTT	CASSRDTEAFF
NA	TRBV10-3	TRBJ1-1	NA	TGTGCCATCAGTGAGTGGAATGAAGCTTTCTTT	CAISEWNEAFF
many	TRBV7-2	TRBJ2-2	TRBD1	TGTGCCAGCAGCTTAGTAGGGACAGGGGACACCGGGGAGCTGTTTTTT	CASSLVGTGDTGELFF
NA	TRBV20-1	TRBJ2-7	NA	TGCAGTGCTGGGCCCGGGATCTACGAGCAGTACTTC	CSAGPGIYEQYF
few	TRBV5-1	TRBJ1-1	NA	TGCGCCAGCAGACGTCTCATTAGTAGCACTGAAGCTTTCTTT	CASRRLISSTEAFF
NA	TRBV11-2	TRBJ2-5	NA	TGTGCCAGCAAAATAGATCCCGGCACAGAACAAGAGACCCAGTACTTC	CASKIDPGTEQETQYF
few	TRBV7-2	TRBJ2-5	TRBD2	TGTGCCAGCAGCTTAGAGGTCGGGAGGGCCTTGGAGACCCAGTACTTC	CASSLEVGRALETQYF
NA	TRBV12-3/TRBV12-4	TRBJ2-4	NA	TGTGCCAGCAGTCCGAGGGGGGCCTTGGGGGCCAAAAACATTCAGTACTTC	CASSPRGALGAKNIQYF
few	TRBV5-1	TRBJ2-3	TRBD2	TGCGCCAGCAGTCAAGCGGGAGTGTCCGCAGATACGCAGTATTTT	CASSQAGVSADTQYF